This T cell receptor (beta chain) was sequenced during a study of blood T cells in healthy people across ages (dated by TCRdb to about 2015). Some background on the complete study: In model experiments, template switching captured about one uniquely barcoded TCR beta cDNA molecule for every two T cells. Donors of different ages were randomly distributed across sequencing lanes to avoid experimental bias. To track age-related changes in TCR beta repertoire diversity, the study relied on deep sequencing normalized with unique cDNA molecular identifiers. Two additional independent replicas of 1 million unique cDNA reads from the same blood draw were analyzed for two donors (one aged 18 to 30 and one aged 80 or older). The donors were split into four age groups: young (average about 15 years), middle-aged (roughly 39), aged (more than 60) and long-lived (under 90).

The full study reports these points: A strong correlation was found between observed TCR beta diversity and the percentage of naive T cells measured by flow cytometry. Because profiling used bulk unsorted PBMCs, naive and antigen-experienced compartments could not be compared conclusively. Compared with the aged group, the long-lived group had more naive CD4+ T cells, fewer expanded clones and increased TCR diversity, suggesting age selection. Estimates of total diversity based on one million sequenced T cells were considered lower bounds and underestimates. Observed TCR beta diversity per million T cells fell roughly linearly with age, and a significant reduction was already apparent by age about 38. Donor CMV infection status was unknown, potentially confounding age-related changes in expanded clonotypes.

The library relied on 5' RACE. The sequencer listed for this sample is Illumina HiSeq 2500. A second PCR of about 6 to 11 cycles was run with a J-beta primer mix and a sample-barcoded 5' primer. A template-switch 5' adaptor carrying 12 random nucleotides introduced a unique molecular identifier onto each TCR beta cDNA molecule. At least 2.5 million CDR3-containing paired-end reads were obtained from each sample. All of the RNA was converted into first-strand cDNA using the Mint cDNA synthesis kit, with a TRBC-specific oligonucleotide serving as the primer. Following uracil-DNA glycosylase treatment, a first 18-cycle PCR with universal primers M1SS and BC2_uni_R was performed on all cDNA. The study's processing was this. For normalization, 1 million high-quality reads were randomly selected from each sample, with every read carrying a distinct molecular identifier. Reads with shared molecular identifiers were discarded instead of being binned into consensus sequences. MiTCR, set to a Q25 quality threshold and the strictest error-elimination algorithm, was used for CDR3 identification, clonotype clustering and error correction. Lower-bound total TCR beta diversity was estimated with a nonparametric unseen species model using Euler transformation. TCRdb itself trimmed the public reads at Q25 with fastp, ran MiXCR and retained productive beta chains. Entries are consolidated by CDR3 protein sequence, retaining the most common genes and DNA. The V and J calls, along with clone size, are taken from TCRdb and not from the paper's own processing. Here the sample has 700,000 to 800,000 distinct CDR3 sequences; about 40% occur a single time. Roughly 19% of the sample is taken by the ten largest.

The roughly 37 donors, aged about 6 to 100 years, were systemically healthy Caucasian individuals from Russia. Around 10 milliliters of peripheral blood were collected from each donor into EDTA-treated Vacutainer tubes. PBMCs were isolated by Ficoll-Paque density-gradient centrifugation, with at least 6 million obtained per sample. Total RNA was extracted from PBMCs with Trizol reagent, with at least 6 micrograms obtained per sample. Naive CD45RAhigh/CD27high T cell percentages were measured by flow cytometry on a PBMC aliquot from every donor. Only a few counts were recorded for this clonotype. Which antigen it targets is not known. No much larger clone exists at a distance of one base, and base qualities are not known. From cysteine to phenylalanine, the CDR3 is 15 amino acids long. The read is trimmed to its CDR3 DNA, 45 bases read in frame from base 1. The V end loses 1 base and the J end loses 2 bases, and a stretch of 12 bases separates them.

Recombination joined TRBV12-3 or TRBV12-4 with TRBJ2-7, with no confident D gene call. Material for sequencing was blood. This TCR came from a woman aged 55-70 years in good health. The nucleotides read TGTGCCAGCAGTTTAGGGGGTGGAAATCCCTACGAGCAGTACTTC. Translated, it gives CASSLGGGNPYEQYF.